Listed below are T cell receptor beta chains from one sample, sequenced in a study of cytomegalovirus exposure and HLA in healthy donors. TCRdb's copy holds only in-frame clones and misses some; the assay was immunoSEQ multiplex PCR. Found here are 200,000 to 300,000 clones, around nine tenths of them singletons; the top ten hold less than 3%. The sample taken for sequencing was PBMCs. These receptors came from a man aged 18 to 30 in good health and CMV-seronegative. CDR3s leave out the opening cysteine and the closing phenylalanine or tryptophan.

TRBJ2-7,TRBV27,ASSFLGRGYEQY
TRBJ2-7,TRBV11-2,ASSPLGGGPQY
TRBJ2-7,TRBV4-3,ASSQERLAGAEQY
TRBJ2-1,TRBV2,ASSGGASYNEQF
TRBJ1-6,TRBV28,ASRVERDSGNSPLH
TRBJ2-2,TRBV4-2,ASSQDGALDPFPTGELF
TRBJ2-1,TRBV4-3,ASSPPPGTSGRRYYNEQF
TRBJ2-1,TRBV10-3,AIRPTGEWDEQF
TRBJ1-6,TRBV6-6,ASTAEDRASVPLH
TRBJ1-6,TRBV6-1,ASSEGWSSYNSPLH
TRBJ2-3,TRBV19,ASSIGMLRTDTQY
TRBJ2-1,TRBV5-1,ASSLAGGLAATPEQF
TRBJ1-6,TRBV7-2,ASSDERGSPLH
TRBJ2-3,TRBV5-8,ASSLGGFTDTQY
TRBJ2-2,TRBV10-3,AISGVGGTGELF
TRBJ1-2,TRBV5-1,ASSLDPGTGIYGYT
TRBJ2-7,TRBV7-9,ASSTTGEQY
TRBJ1-1,TRBV11-2,ASRMDQGKSKAF
TRBJ1-5,TRBV11-2,ASSFGTGEGQPQH
TRBJ2-1,TRBV28,ASNPIGQGMENEQF
TRBJ2-3,TRBV7-3,ASSLNRDSDTQY
TRBJ2-2,TRBV28,ASTRGSGELF
TRBJ2-7,TRBV9,ASSPDGQGSYEQY
TRBJ2-5,TRBV6-5,ASSPMEGVQETQY
TRBJ2-1,TRBV19,ASSKSGGNEQF
TRBJ2-7,TRBV5-6,ASSPSLEIAGTYEQY
TRBJ2-7,TRBV19,ASSIGRGVNEQY
TRBJ2-1,TRBV6-5,ASSYGVYYNEQF
TRBJ1-2,TRBV2,ASGKGALNYGYT
TRBJ1-2,TRBV5-8,ASSSAPGTGANYGYT
TRBJ2-2,TRBV18,ASSPGQMNTGELF
TRBJ1-3,TRBV9,ASSSDWGQGDSGNTIY
TRBJ2-5,TRBV27,ASSLREFQETQY
TRBJ2-7,TRBV6-5,ASSFRGRVNEQY
TRBJ2-1,TRBV7-9,ASSLSRTGGGEQF
TRBJ1-2,TRBV9,ASSVGQNYGYT
TRBJ2-3,TRBV27,ASSLYRAGGDTQY
TRBJ1-2,TRBV6-1,ASSEVGAGGYT
TRBJ1-6,TRBV11-2,ASRGNQGLNSPLH
TRBJ2-7,TRBV7-8,ASSFGSRRGEQY
TRBJ1-2,TRBV11-2,ASSSGQSYGYT
TRBJ1-6,TRBV7-8,ATGGKSPLH